The clone carrying this TCR beta chain turned up a few times. The sample belongs to a study of shared T cell receptors in the human thymus. CDR1 and CDR2 (germline): LGHNA, YSLEER. The V and J ends lost 1 base and 4 bases, in that order; junction bases with no gene match: 9. The CDR3 loop spans 17 amino acids. Measured with immunoSEQ multiplex PCR; TCRdb has only the in-frame clones, and not every one. This sample has some 660,000 clones, with 80% to 90% found just once. In addition, the sample was reused for a study of human thymus T cells. From that second work: Apparent skewing of V and J gene usage characterized both thymic and blood repertoires.

Source material: thymocytes. The TCR comes from a boy under two years old with a congenital heart defect. This chain uses TRBV4-3 with TRBJ2-2, with 7 bases identical to TRBD2. The CDR3 DNA reads as TGCGCCAGCAGCCAAGTGCGCTGGACTAGTCTCACCGGGGAGCTGTTTTTT. Translating gives CASSQVRWTSLTGELFF.